These 31 T cell receptor beta chains share one sample of origin, sequenced in a study of monozygotic twins with inflammatory bowel disease. TCRdb reprocessed the 5' RACE reads, keeping one entry per CDR3 protein, no DNA. The listing records a few hundred thousand distinct CDR3 sequences. Sequences were obtained from blood. These receptors came from a human donor with ulcerative colitis or Crohn's disease, or a healthy co-twin of an affected twin (not recorded which).

The chain combines TRBV5-5 with TRBJ2-2; TCRdb proposes TRBD2, but this gene call is untestable without DNA. Germline V gene data show CDR1 as SGHKS and CDR2 as YYEKEE (reference sequence). The CDR3 has 16 amino acids. Here the CDR3 reads CASSPRLGLETGELFF. The full variable domain, its missing parts supplied by reference TRBV5-5 and TRBJ2-2, is DAGVTQSPTHLIKTRGQQVTLRCSPISGHKSVSWYQQVLGQGPQFIFQYYEKEERGRGNFPDRFSARQFPNYSSELNVNALLLGDSALYLCASSPRLGLETGELFFGEGSRLTVL.

The gene calls are TRBV7-8 and TRBJ2-3; TCRdb names TRBD2, which stays unverified in the absence of DNA. Germline V gene sequence: CDR1 SGHVS, CDR2 FQNEAQ. CDR3 size: 17 residues. This CDR3 is CASSLEGLAGYTDTQYF. Full variable domain (missing parts from reference TRBV7-8 and TRBJ2-3): GAGVSQSPRYKVAKRGQDVALRCDPISGHVSLFWYQQALGQGPEFLTYFQNEAQLDKSGLPSDRFFAERPEGSVSTLKIQRTQQEDSAVYLCASSLEGLAGYTDTQYFGPGTRLTVL.

This chain connects TRBV5-1 to TRBJ2-1; the D call from TCRdb, TRBD1, cannot be confirmed without DNA. The germline gives CDR1 SGHRS, CDR2 YFSETQ. CDR3 size: 14 residues. The CDR3 loop is CASSLASDRDVQFF.

This chain links TRBV6-5 with TRBJ1-5; TCRdb's D gene call, TRBD1, goes unchecked for lack of DNA. Germline CDR1 and CDR2: MNHEY and SVGAGI. The CDR3 extends over 15 amino acids. CDR3 region: CASSSRGGDNQPQHF.

The rearrangement links TRBV20-1 to TRBJ2-7; with no DNA, the TCRdb D assignment of TRBD2 cannot be verified. This CDR3 is 13 amino acids long. Germline CDR1 is DFQATT and CDR2 is SNEGSKA (reference sequence). The CDR3 loop reads CSAPGTLTYEQYF.

The chain employs TRBV10-3 and TRBJ2-3; TCRdb selects TRBD2, and the lack of DNA leaves this call unchecked. CDR1 ENHRY and CDR2 SYGVKD come from the germline V gene. The CDR3 extends over 16 amino acids. The CDR3 sequence: CAISESPLATTDTQYF.

The genes are TRBV24-1 and TRBJ2-7; TCRdb's D gene call, TRBD1, goes unchecked for lack of DNA. The CDR3 covers 15 residues. The germline V gene has CDR1 KGHDR and CDR2 SFDVKD. The CDR3 loop reads CATSDPGTGSYEQYF.

The gene calls are TRBV12-3 or TRBV12-4 and TRBJ1-5; with no DNA, the TCRdb D assignment of TRBD1 cannot be verified. There are 14 residues in the CDR3. CDR3 protein: CASSLQGLGQPQHF.

The rearrangement joins TRBV20-1 to TRBJ2-5; no DNA is available, so the TRBD2 call from TCRdb remains unchecked. Germline V gene lookup returns CDR1 DFQATT and CDR2 SNEGSKA (reference sequence). CDR3 length: 19 residues. The CDR3 here is CSASFLPRFSGAEKETQYF.

This sequence joins TRBV20-1 and TRBJ1-4; with no DNA, the TCRdb D assignment of TRBD1 cannot be verified. The germline V gene has CDR1 DFQATT and CDR2 SNEGSKA (reference sequence). The CDR3 is 13 residues long. The CDR3 sequence: CSALGQGEEKLFF.

V is TRBV5-5 and J is TRBJ2-1. There are 13 residues in the CDR3. In germline, CDR1 is SGHKS, CDR2 YYEKEE (reference sequence). CDR3 amino acids: CASSSDSFREQFF.

The chain combines TRBV5-1 with TRBJ2-7; the D call of TRBD2 rests on TCRdb alone, since no DNA is present to check it. This CDR3 comprises 16 residues. Germline V gives CDR1 SGHRS, CDR2 YFSETQ. CDR3 protein: CASSPLLGSGAYEQYF.

V and J are TRBV2 and TRBJ1-2. The CDR3 is 15 residues long. CDR1 is SNHLY, CDR2 FYNNEI, per germline. The CDR3 spells CASSPQQVREAGYTF.

V is TRBV7-9 and J is TRBJ1-3; the TRBD1 assignment by TCRdb is unverifiable without DNA. CDR1 SEHNR and CDR2 FQNEAQ come from the germline V gene (reference sequence). The CDR3 covers 13 residues. The CDR3 here is CASGQEQGNTIYF.

This chain uses TRBV10-3 with TRBJ2-7. Germline lookup yields CDR1 ENHRY and CDR2 SYGVKD. The CDR3 loop spans 12 amino acids. CDR3 region: CAISDFPYEQYF.

The genes are TRBV14 and TRBJ2-1; TCRdb lists TRBD2, though no DNA is available to test this call. Looked up from germline, CDR1 is SGHDN and CDR2 is FVKESK. This CDR3 has 17 residues. This chain's CDR3 is CASSHWTSGLIRNEQFF. Combining the CDR3 with reference TRBV14 and TRBJ2-1 gives the whole variable domain EAGVTQFPSHSVIEKGQTVTLRCDPISGHDNLYWYRRVMGKEIKFLLHFVKESKQDESGMPNNRFLAERTGGTYSTLKVQPAELEDSGVYFCASSHWTSGLIRNEQFFGPGTRLTVL.

The chain recombines TRBV9 with TRBJ2-6; the D call from TCRdb, TRBD1, cannot be confirmed without DNA. CDR1 and CDR2 from the germline V gene are SGDLS and YYNGEE. The CDR3 spans 13 residues. The CDR3 reads CASSVEQGRVLTF.

The V and J genes are TRBV5-1 and TRBJ2-3; the TRBD1 assignment by TCRdb is unverifiable without DNA. The CDR3 consists of 17 residues. Germline lookup yields CDR1 SGHRS and CDR2 YFSETQ. The CDR3 region is CASSIPTGGPGTETQYF.

The chain links TRBV12-3 or TRBV12-4 to TRBJ1-2; checking the TCRdb D call of TRBD1 is not possible without DNA. This CDR3 is 15 amino acids long. CDR3: CASSSRDRGNYGYTF.

The chain couples TRBV20-1 to TRBJ2-5; lacking DNA, the TRBD1 call made by TCRdb goes unchecked. CDR3 length equals 13 residues. Looked up from germline, CDR1 is DFQATT and CDR2 is SNEGSKA (reference sequence). The CDR3 protein is CSAPRGRQETQYF.

J is TRBJ1-1 and V is TRBV29-1; no DNA is available, so the TRBD1 call from TCRdb remains unchecked. The CDR3 spans 14 residues. CDR1 and CDR2 from the germline V gene are SQVTM and ANQGSEA. CDR3 region: CSVNGGVGNTEAFF.

This chain joins TRBV7-2 and TRBJ2-5; without DNA, the TCRdb call of TRBD2 cannot be checked. This CDR3 is 17 amino acids long. Per germline, CDR1 SGHTA and CDR2 FQGNSA. CDR3 loop: CASSLSPSSGGSGTQYF.

The genes are TRBV5-1 and TRBJ1-6; the D gene TCRdb calls, TRBD1, cannot be checked with no DNA. Germline CDR1 is SGHRS and CDR2 is YFSETQ. The CDR3 contains 14 residues. CDR3 loop: CASSLTGNNSPLHF. The full variable domain, rest sourced from reference TRBV5-1 and TRBJ1-6, is KAGVTQTPRYLIKTRGQQVTLSCSPISGHRSVSWYQQTPGQGLQFLFEYFSETQRNKGNFPGRFSGRQFSNSRSEMNVSTLELGDSALYLCASSLTGNNSPLHFGNGTRLTVT.

CDR3 amino acids: CSARDKGNTGELFF. The chain couples TRBV20-1 to TRBJ2-2. The CDR3 length is 14 residues. In germline, CDR1 is DFQATT, CDR2 SNEGSKA (reference sequence).

The chain recombines TRBV7-7 with TRBJ2-5. CDR3 length: 13 residues. CDR1 is SSHAT, CDR2 FNYEAQ, per germline (reference sequence). CDR3 region: CASSSSGWGTQYF.

V gene TRBV5-1 combines with J gene TRBJ2-2; no DNA is available, so the TRBD2 call from TCRdb remains unchecked. The germline gives CDR1 SGHRS, CDR2 YFSETQ. The CDR3 spans 14 residues. CDR3 sequence reads: CASTTEGGTGELFF.

The V and J genes are TRBV5-6 and TRBJ2-3; TCRdb calls TRBD1, which cannot be checked without DNA. CDR3 size: 16 residues. CDR1 is SGHDT, CDR2 YYEEEE, per germline. The CDR3 protein is CASSSPGGGAADTQYF.

CDR3 sequence: CASSLAVPHSGANVLTF. The gene calls are TRBV5-5 and TRBJ2-6; TCRdb picks TRBD1, but there is no DNA to check that call. This CDR3 has 17 amino acids. CDR1 and CDR2 from the germline V gene are SGHKS and YYEKEE (reference sequence).

The V call is TRBV7-9, the J call TRBJ1-2. Germline-derived CDR1 and CDR2 are SEHNR and FQNEAQ (reference sequence). CDR3 length: 13 residues. The CDR3: CASSYMGNYGYTF.

The V and J genes are TRBV6-5 and TRBJ1-2; TCRdb designates TRBD1, a call that cannot be tested without DNA. The CDR3 contains 16 residues. Germline lookup yields CDR1 MNHEY and CDR2 SVGAGI. This CDR3 is CASSYDSSPANYGYTF.

The chain is built from TRBV27 and TRBJ1-6. This CDR3 contains 12 residues. Germline assignment: CDR1 MNHEY and CDR2 SMNVEV (reference sequence). CDR3 residues: CASSKGNSPLHF.